The rows below give T cell receptor beta chains drawn from one sample of a study of long-term antiretroviral therapy in people with HIV. Only in-frame clones appear in the TCRdb table, and some are missing; sequencing was by immunoSEQ multiplex PCR. The table records about 28,000 clones, around 84% of them present only once. The sequences come from unsorted PBMCs, collected 0.8 years after starting antiretroviral therapy. The source is a woman younger than 45 with HIV. Each CDR3 is given with its conserved first and last residue. D genes are given only for firm matches. Clone size is given for some rows only: seen once, a few or many times, or a class if the clone is expanded.

TRBV6-1	-	TRBJ1-6	-	CASSGQGPNSPLHF	TGTGCCAGCAGTGGCCAGGGGCCTAATTCACCCCTCCACTTT
TRBV10-3	medium-sized	TRBJ1-1	-	CAISPGSSEAFF	TGTGCCATCAGTCCGGGAAGTTCTGAAGCTTTCTTT
TRBV7-3	-	TRBJ1-2	-	CASSLTSADGYTF	TGTGCCAGCAGCTTAACGTCCGCAGATGGCTACACCTTC
TRBV11-3	few	TRBJ2-2	-	CASSLEFAGLDTGELFF	TGTGCCAGCAGCTTAGAGTTTGCTGGCCTCGACACCGGGGAGCTGTTTTTT
TRBV5-6	-	TRBJ1-2	TRBD1	CASSWREQGLDYGYTF	TGTGCCAGCAGCTGGAGAGAACAGGGGTTAGACTATGGCTACACCTTC
TRBV5-1	-	TRBJ2-6	TRBD1	CASSLQGSGANVLTF	TGCGCCAGCAGCTTACAGGGGTCTGGGGCCAACGTCCTGACTTTC
TRBV7-8	few	TRBJ2-2	-	CASSSTGTVNGELFF	TGTGCCAGCAGCTCTACCGGGACTGTCAACGGGGAGCTGTTTTTT
TRBV19	-	TRBJ1-5	-	CASSIYGGAVGQPQHF	TGTGCCAGTAGTATCTATGGGGGGGCGGTCGGACAGCCCCAGCATTTT
TRBV27	-	TRBJ2-2	-	CASSLWGAGELFF	TGTGCCAGCAGTTTATGGGGAGCCGGGGAGCTGTTTTTT
TRBV25-1	-	TRBJ1-1	TRBD1	CASSDPGQGNTEAFF	TGTGCCAGCAGTGACCCGGGACAGGGGAACACTGAAGCTTTCTTT
TRBV6-1	-	TRBJ1-3	-	CASSGTLSTSGNTIYF	TGTGCCAGCAGTGGGACACTATCCACCTCTGGAAACACCATATATTTT
TRBV5-1	-	TRBJ2-2	-	CASSLELSGFGFGAGELFF	TGCGCCAGCAGCCTGGAACTTTCAGGGTTTGGGTTTGGGGCCGGGGAGCTGTTTTTT
TRBV30	-	TRBJ1-5	TRBD1	CAWVEQGASNQPQHF	TGTGCCTGGGTCGAACAGGGGGCTAGCAATCAGCCCCAGCATTTT
TRBV7-9	few	TRBJ2-3	TRBD1	CASSPPFRQGVDTQYF	TGTGCCAGCAGCCCCCCGTTTAGACAGGGGGTAGATACGCAGTATTTT
TRBV23-1	-	TRBJ2-7	-	CASNNWSGAYEQYF	TGCGCCAGCAACAATTGGTCAGGGGCCTACGAGCAGTACTTC
TRBV11-2	-	TRBJ2-3	TRBD2	CASSPSAGGRTDTQYF	TGTGCCAGCAGCCCCTCGGCGGGGGGAAGGACAGATACGCAGTATTTT
TRBV28	-	TRBJ1-2	-	CAIRLGQGSYGYTF	TGTGCCATCCGTCTCGGGCAGGGGAGCTATGGCTACACCTTC
TRBV15	-	TRBJ1-1	-	CATSREGGGSFF	TGTGCCACCAGCAGAGAGGGGGGGGGATCTTTCTTT
TRBV29-1	-	TRBJ2-3	TRBD2	CSVEVGGTDTQYF	TGCAGCGTTGAAGTCGGGGGGACAGATACGCAGTATTTT
TRBV6-1	-	TRBJ1-5	-	CASSEMGGLSNQPQHF	TGTGCCAGCAGTGAAATGGGGGGCCTTAGCAATCAGCCCCAGCATTTT
TRBV5-8	-	TRBJ1-4	-	CASSSGWYEKLFF	TGTGCCAGCAGCTCCGGATGGTATGAAAAACTGTTTTTT
TRBV5-1	-	TRBJ1-1	-	CASGFRENTEAFF	TGCGCCAGCGGATTCAGGGAGAACACTGAAGCTTTCTTT
TRBV5-6	-	TRBJ2-5	-	CASSLASGTKETQYF	TGTGCCAGCAGCTTGGCCAGCGGCACGAAAGAGACCCAGTACTTC
TRBV29-1	medium-sized	TRBJ1-5	-	CSVTDRPQQPQHF	TGCAGCGTTACGGACAGACCTCAGCAGCCCCAGCATTTT
TRBV30	-	TRBJ2-1	-	CAWKSRNEQFF	TGTGCCTGGAAGAGTAGGAATGAGCAGTTCTTC
TRBV2	-	TRBJ2-7	-	CASSSSPLSYEQYF	TGTGCCAGCAGTTCGTCACCCCTCTCCTACGAGCAGTACTTC
TRBV6-6	-	TRBJ2-5	-	CASSYSGGAETQYF	TGTGCCAGCAGTTACTCGGGGGGGGCTGAGACCCAGTACTTC
TRBV30	-	TRBJ2-5	-	CAWSVPGGAFRQETQYF	TGTGCCTGGAGTGTGCCGGGCGGGGCTTTTCGGCAAGAGACCCAGTACTTC
TRBV19	-	TRBJ2-3	TRBD2	CASSMGLADTQYF	TGTGCCAGTAGTATGGGACTAGCAGATACGCAGTATTTT
TRBV6-5	-	TRBJ1-5	TRBD1	CASSSDRVGNQPQHF	TGTGCCAGCAGCTCCGACAGGGTAGGCAATCAGCCCCAGCATTTT
TRBV25-1	few	TRBJ2-6	-	CASSEWKDSGANVLTF	TGTGCCAGCAGTGAATGGAAGGACTCTGGGGCCAACGTCCTGACTTTC
TRBV5-1	-	TRBJ1-1	-	CASSKNAENTEAFF	TGCGCCAGCAGCAAGAATGCGGAGAACACTGAAGCTTTCTTT
TRBV30	-	TRBJ1-1	-	CAWSLQVVGHTEAFF	TGTGCCTGGAGTCTACAGGTTGTAGGGCACACTGAAGCTTTCTTT
TRBV5-6	once	TRBJ1-1	-	CASSFPGIGNTEAFF	TGTGCCAGCAGCTTCCCAGGTATAGGGAACACTGAAGCTTTCTTT
TRBV18	-	TRBJ2-5	TRBD2	CASSPRTSGGEETQYF	TGTGCCAGCTCACCACGGACTAGCGGGGGGGAAGAGACCCAGTACTTC
TRBV29-1	-	TRBJ1-1	-	CSVSPDRRLNTEAFF	TGCAGCGTGTCCCCGGACCGCCGTTTGAACACTGAAGCTTTCTTT
TRBV12-5	-	TRBJ2-6	-	CASGMLIRLSGANVLTF	TGTGCTAGTGGTATGCTAATTCGCCTCTCTGGGGCCAACGTCCTGACTTTC
TRBV6-5	once	TRBJ2-7	-	CASSQTRSGRTGQYF	TGTGCCAGCAGTCAAACTCGATCCGGCAGGACGGGGCAGTACTTC
TRBV6-1	-	TRBJ1-1	-	CASSETLNGDIVTEAFF	TGTGCCAGCAGTGAAACCCTGAATGGGGATATCGTCACTGAAGCTTTCTTT
TRBV7-9	-	TRBJ2-3	-	CASGQKSEAPQYF	TGTGCCAGCGGTCAGAAATCTGAGGCCCCGCAGTATTTT
TRBV19	-	TRBJ2-2	-	CASSYNTGELFF	TGTGCCAGTAGTTACAACACCGGGGAGCTGTTTTTT
TRBV10-2	-	TRBJ1-1	TRBD1	CASSDRAMNTEAFF	TGCGCCAGCAGCGACAGGGCCATGAACACTGAAGCTTTCTTT
TRBV9	-	TRBJ2-2	TRBD1	CASSLTGGTGELFF	TGTGCCAGCAGCCTGACAGGGGGAACCGGGGAGCTGTTTTTT
TRBV7-2	-	TRBJ1-2	-	CASSLGFNYGYTF	TGTGCCAGCAGCCTAGGGTTTAACTATGGCTACACCTTC
TRBV13	-	TRBJ1-1	-	CASNQRILNTEAFF	TGTGCCAGCAACCAACGGATTCTGAACACTGAAGCTTTCTTT
TRBV20-1	-	TRBJ2-3	-	CSPRTDTQYF	TGCAGTCCTCGAACAGATACGCAGTATTTT
TRBV6-1	-	TRBJ2-7	TRBD1	CASSEYARGQSSYEQYF	TGTGCCAGCAGTGAATACGCCCGGGGACAGTCATCCTACGAGCAGTACTTC